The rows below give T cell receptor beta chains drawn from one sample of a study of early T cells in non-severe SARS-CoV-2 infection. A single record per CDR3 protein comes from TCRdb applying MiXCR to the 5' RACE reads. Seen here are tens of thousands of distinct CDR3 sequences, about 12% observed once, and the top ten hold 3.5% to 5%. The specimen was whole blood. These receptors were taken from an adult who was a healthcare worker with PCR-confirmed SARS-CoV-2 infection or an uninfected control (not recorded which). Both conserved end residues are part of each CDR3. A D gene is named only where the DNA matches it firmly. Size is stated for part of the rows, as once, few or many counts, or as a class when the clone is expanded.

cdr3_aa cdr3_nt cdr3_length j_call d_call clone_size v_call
CASGLGDTQYF TGTGCTAGTGGTTTGGGAGATACGCAGTATTTT 11 TRBJ2-3 . few TRBV12-5
CASSPHSGMEGYTF TGTGCCAGCAGTCCACACTCAGGGATGGAAGGCTACACCTTC 14 TRBJ1-2 . . TRBV27
CASRLPTNYGYTF TGTGCCAGCAGACTCCCGACGAACTATGGCTACACCTTC 13 TRBJ1-2 . . TRBV12-3/TRBV12-4
CASSEEAFF TGTGCCAGCAGTGAAGAAGCTTTCTTT 9 TRBJ1-1 . few TRBV2
CSGEAQGTEAFF TGCAGCGGGGAGGCCCAGGGCACTGAAGCTTTCTTT 12 TRBJ1-1 . . TRBV29-1
CASSQEQGAVQVYEQYF TGCGCCAGCAGCCAAGAACAGGGAGCCGTTCAGGTCTACGAGCAGTACTTC 17 TRBJ2-7 . few TRBV4-1
CASSLRGLGTGELFF TGTGCCAGCAGTTTACGGGGGCTTGGAACCGGGGAGCTGTTTTTT 15 TRBJ2-2 . many TRBV12-3/TRBV12-4
CASSPLLGPGSSYEQYF TGTGCCAGCAGCCCACTACTGGGACCGGGCAGCTCCTACGAGCAGTACTTC 17 TRBJ2-7 . . TRBV27
CASSTGTSGGLETQYF TGTGCCAGCAGCACTGGGACTAGCGGGGGGCTGGAGACCCAGTACTTC 16 TRBJ2-5 TRBD2 . TRBV7-6
CASSLRGPASGGLSYNEQFF TGTGCCAGCAGCTTAAGGGGTCCGGCTAGCGGGGGCCTCTCCTACAATGAGCAGTTCTTC 20 TRBJ2-1 TRBD2 . TRBV11-3
CASSYDSSYNEQFF TGTGCCAGCAGTTACGACAGCTCCTACAATGAGCAGTTCTTC 14 TRBJ2-1 . few TRBV6-5
CASSLGGQPIRTDTQYF TGCGCCAGCAGCTTGGGGGGACAACCAATCCGCACAGATACGCAGTATTTT 17 TRBJ2-3 . few TRBV5-1
CSVLAFHEQYF TGCAGCGTTCTAGCGTTCCACGAGCAGTACTTC 11 TRBJ2-7 . . TRBV29-1
CSVRGGGAAGELFF TGCAGCGTTAGAGGCGGGGGGGCCGCCGGGGAGCTGTTTTTT 14 TRBJ2-2 TRBD2 . TRBV29-1
CASSERTGGGTNEKLFF TGTGCCAGCAGCGAAAGAACAGGGGGTGGAACTAATGAAAAACTGTTTTTT 17 TRBJ1-4 TRBD1 few TRBV5-4
CASSARTGSILDTGELFF TGTGCCAGCTCAGCTCGGACAGGGTCCATCTTGGACACCGGGGAGCTGTTTTTT 18 TRBJ2-2 TRBD1 . TRBV18